This T cell receptor (beta chain) was recovered during a study of T-cell reconstitution after alpha-beta-depleted transplantation in children. Remarks on this clonotype: Its antigen is not identified.

As it was prepared, the TCRbeta library received unique molecular identifiers. One entry per CDR3 protein results from TCRdb running MiXCR on the PCR reads. The sample records about 110,000 distinct CDR3 sequences, around 6.4% being singletons. Whole-study results and caveats: Some patients showed high day-60 TCRbeta diversity, which derived from surviving recipient T cells and thymic progenitors. Two months or so post-transplant, alpha-beta T cells reportedly derived from several hundred expanded graft clones. Hyperexpanded clones declined; after one year, newly produced T cells mostly supplied diversity.

The V gene's germline CDR1 is SGHVS and CDR2 FNYEAQ. The ends lost 5 bases at V and 0 bases at J; junction bases unmatched: 7. The CDR3 length is 17 residues. The V and J genes are TRBV7-6 and TRBJ1-5; 10 bases fit TRBD1. The source of this sequence is a male patient aged 2-15 years who had a stem cell transplant for acute lymphoblastic leukemia, so the T cells may come from the graft donor. Sequenced here: PBMCs, mostly from graft donor cells, sampled 360 days after TCRalphabeta/CD19-depleted stem cell transplant. Here the CDR3 DNA reads TGTGCCAGCAGCGCGGGACAGGGGCTCTATAGCAATCAGCCCCAGCATTTT. It is translated as CASSAGQGLYSNQPQHF.